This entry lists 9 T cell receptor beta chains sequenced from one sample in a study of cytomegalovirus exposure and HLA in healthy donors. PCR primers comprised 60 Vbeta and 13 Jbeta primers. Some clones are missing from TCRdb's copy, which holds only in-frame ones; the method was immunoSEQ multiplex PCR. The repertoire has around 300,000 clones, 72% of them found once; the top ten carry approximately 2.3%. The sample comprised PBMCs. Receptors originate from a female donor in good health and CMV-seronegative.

CDR3 sequence: CASKTESNTGELFF. The CDR3 bases are TGTGCCAGCAAAACGGAGTCGAACACCGGGGAGCTGTTTTTT. The rearrangement uses TRBV2 and TRBJ2-2, with unresolved D. The germline gives CDR1 SNHLY, CDR2 FYNNEI. The CDR3 is 14 residues long. V lost 7 bases to trimming and J lost 0 bases, with 9 bases between them.

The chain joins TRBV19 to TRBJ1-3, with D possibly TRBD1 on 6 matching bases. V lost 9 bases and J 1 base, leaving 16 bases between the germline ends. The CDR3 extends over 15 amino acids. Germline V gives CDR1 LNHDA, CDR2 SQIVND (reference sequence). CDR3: CASTTTRGSGNTIYF. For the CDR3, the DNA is TGTGCCAGCACCACGACCAGGGGATCTGGAAACACCATATATTTT.

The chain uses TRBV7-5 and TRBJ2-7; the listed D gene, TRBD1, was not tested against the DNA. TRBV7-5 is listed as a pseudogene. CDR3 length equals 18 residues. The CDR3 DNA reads TGTGCCAGAAGACTCAGAAGAATAGGACAGGGGAGGAACTACGAGCAGTACTTC. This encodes CARRLRRIGQGRNYEQYF.

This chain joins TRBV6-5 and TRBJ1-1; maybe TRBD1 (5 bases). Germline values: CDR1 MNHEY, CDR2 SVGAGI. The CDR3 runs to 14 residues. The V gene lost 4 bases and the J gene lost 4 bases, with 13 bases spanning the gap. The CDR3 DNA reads TGTGCCAGCAGTTGGGGTACAGGATCCACTGAAGCTTTCTTT. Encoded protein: CASSWGTGSTEAFF.

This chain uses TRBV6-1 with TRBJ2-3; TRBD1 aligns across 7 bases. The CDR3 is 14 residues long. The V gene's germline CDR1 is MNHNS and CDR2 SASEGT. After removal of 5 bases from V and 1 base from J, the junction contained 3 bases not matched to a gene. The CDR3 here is CASSRQGGTDTQYF. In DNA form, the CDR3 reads TGTGCCAGCAGTCGACAGGGCGGCACAGATACGCAGTATTTT.

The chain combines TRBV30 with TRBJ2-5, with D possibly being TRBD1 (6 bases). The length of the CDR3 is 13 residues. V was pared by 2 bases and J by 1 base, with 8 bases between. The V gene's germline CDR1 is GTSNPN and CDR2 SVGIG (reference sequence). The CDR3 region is CAWSLGGQETQYF. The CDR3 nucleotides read TGTGCCTGGAGTCTAGGGGGCCAAGAGACCCAGTACTTC.

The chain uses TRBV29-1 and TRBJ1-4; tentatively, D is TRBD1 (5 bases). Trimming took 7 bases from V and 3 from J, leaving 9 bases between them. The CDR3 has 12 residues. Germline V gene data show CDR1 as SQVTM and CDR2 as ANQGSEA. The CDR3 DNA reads TGCAGCGCCGCGGGACCTAATGAAAAACTGTTTTTT. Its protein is CSAAGPNEKLFF.

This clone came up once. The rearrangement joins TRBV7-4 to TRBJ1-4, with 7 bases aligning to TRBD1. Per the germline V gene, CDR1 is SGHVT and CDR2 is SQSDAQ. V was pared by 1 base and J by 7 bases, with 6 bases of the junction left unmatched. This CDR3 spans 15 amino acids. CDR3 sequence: CASSLEGAGGEKLFF. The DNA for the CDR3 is TGTGCCAGCAGCTTAGAGGGGGCGGGGGGTGAAAAACTGTTTTTT.

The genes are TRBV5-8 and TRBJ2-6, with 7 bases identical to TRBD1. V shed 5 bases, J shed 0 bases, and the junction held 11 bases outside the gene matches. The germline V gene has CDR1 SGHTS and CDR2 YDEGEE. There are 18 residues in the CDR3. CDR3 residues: CASRRPGQLISGANVLTF. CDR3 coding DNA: TGTGCCAGCAGGCGGCCGGGACAGCTCATCTCTGGGGCCAACGTCCTGACTTTC.